This T cell receptor beta chain is drawn from a study of tissue T cells after allogeneic stem cell transplantation. General study findings and limits: Across patients, clones rarely overlapped, yet motif clusters were shared tissue-specifically.

Time point defined: mouse harvest day 7 after allogeneic transplant. Mouse grafts combined 10^7 T-cell-depleted bone marrow cells with 10^6 splenic CD5+ T cells. TCRdb's table, derived via immunoSEQ multiplex PCR, lists solely in-frame clones and lacks some. The sample records roughly 7,700 clones, 45% being singletons. Per the germline V gene, CDR1 is KGHTA and CDR2 is FQNQQP. CDR3 length: 14 residues. About this clone: Its antigen remains unidentified. Here the gene names and germline are mouse. The read terminates 1 residue ahead of where the CDR3 ends, so the germline J gene completes it.

Sequencing was done on a sample of skin. The chain joins TRBV23 to TRBJ1-4; the DNA was not used to check the table's D call, TRBD1. This receptor was obtained from a female BALB/c mouse given C57BL/6 T cells with graft-versus-host disease after an allogeneic hematopoietic cell transplant. Incomplete CDR3 DNA: TGCTCCAGCAGTCGACAGGGAGAAAACGAAAGATTATTT. Protein: CSSSRQGENERLF. The whole CDR3 reads CSSSRQGENERLFF. The variable domain in full, with the rest retrieved from reference TRBV23 and TRBJ1-4, is DAAVTQKPRYLIKMKGQEAEMKCIPEKGHTAVFWYQQKQSKELKFLIYFQNQQPLDQIDMVKERFSAVCPSSSLCSLGIRTCEAEDSALYLCSSSRQGENERLFFGHGTKLSVL.